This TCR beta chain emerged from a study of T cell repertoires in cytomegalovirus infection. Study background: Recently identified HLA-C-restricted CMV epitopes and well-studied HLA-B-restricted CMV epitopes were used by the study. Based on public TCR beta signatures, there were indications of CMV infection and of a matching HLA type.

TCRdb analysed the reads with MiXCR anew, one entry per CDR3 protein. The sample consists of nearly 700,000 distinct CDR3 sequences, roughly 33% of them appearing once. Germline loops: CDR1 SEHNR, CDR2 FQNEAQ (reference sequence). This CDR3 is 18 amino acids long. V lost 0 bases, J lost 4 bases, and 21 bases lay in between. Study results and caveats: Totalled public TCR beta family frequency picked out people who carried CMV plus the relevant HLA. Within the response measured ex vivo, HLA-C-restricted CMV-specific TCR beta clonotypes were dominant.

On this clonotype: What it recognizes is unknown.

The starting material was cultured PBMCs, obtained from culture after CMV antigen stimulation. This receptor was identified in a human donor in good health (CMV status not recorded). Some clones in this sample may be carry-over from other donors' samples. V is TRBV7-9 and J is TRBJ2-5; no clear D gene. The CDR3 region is CASSLAPHVGSKVETQYF. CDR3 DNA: TGTGCCAGCAGCTTAGCCCCGCACGTGGGGTCAAAGGTAGAGACCCAGTACTTC.